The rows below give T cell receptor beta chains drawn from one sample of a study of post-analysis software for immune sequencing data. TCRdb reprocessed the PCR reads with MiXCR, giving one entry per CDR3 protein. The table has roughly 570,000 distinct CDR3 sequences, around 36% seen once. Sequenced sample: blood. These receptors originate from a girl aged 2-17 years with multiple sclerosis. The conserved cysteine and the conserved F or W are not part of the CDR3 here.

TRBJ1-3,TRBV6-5,ASSYAQIGAGNTIY
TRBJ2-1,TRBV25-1,ASSEGWRGDEQF
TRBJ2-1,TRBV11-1,ASSLAPGGRLSYEQF
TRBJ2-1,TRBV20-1,SARLAGAPYNEQF
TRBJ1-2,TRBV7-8,ASSLVGTGGAANYGYT
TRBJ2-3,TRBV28,ASRDSGASTDTQY
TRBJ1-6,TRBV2,ASFTEIASPLH
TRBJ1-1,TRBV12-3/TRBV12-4,ASSYIGANTEAF
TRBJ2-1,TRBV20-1,SGTSGGRSYNEQF
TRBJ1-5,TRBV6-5,ASSSQGGLSNQPQH
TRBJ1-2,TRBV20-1,SARDLRVANYGYT
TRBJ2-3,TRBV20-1,SAPDRGRTDTQY
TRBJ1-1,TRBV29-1,SASHGNTEAF
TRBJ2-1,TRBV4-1,ASSLLLAGGLNEQF
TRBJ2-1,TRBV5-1,ASSETGTGDHNEQF
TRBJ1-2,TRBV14,ASSHRSDSGGTTYGYT
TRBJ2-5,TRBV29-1,SVAKGAETQY
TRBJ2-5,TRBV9,ASSVAAGGLQETQY
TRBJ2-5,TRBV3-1,ASRPQGPRETQY
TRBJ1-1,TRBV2,ASSEDRGTEAF
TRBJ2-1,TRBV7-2,ASSLGGIGRYNEQF
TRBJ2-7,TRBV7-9,ASSLGGGDEQY
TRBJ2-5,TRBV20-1,SATGNPWGPKETQY
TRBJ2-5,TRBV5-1,AGSLGPAGDQETQY
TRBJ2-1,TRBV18,ASSPRRDNEQF
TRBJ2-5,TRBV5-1,ASSKTGTQETQY
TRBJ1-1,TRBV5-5,ASSFTGTVNTEAF
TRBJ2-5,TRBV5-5,TSSSGQAQETQY
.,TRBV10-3,ATSGLAGGPGLPYEQY
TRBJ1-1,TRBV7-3,ASSVLVNTEAF
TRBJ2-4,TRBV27,ASSKPGQSQY
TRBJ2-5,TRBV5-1,ASTRSGGALETQY
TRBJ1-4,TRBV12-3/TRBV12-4,ASSFRGAGEKLF
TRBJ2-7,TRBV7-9,ASSLKGRNYEQY
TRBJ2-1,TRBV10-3,ATKPGLESQWEQF
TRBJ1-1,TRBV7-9,ASSLGGRPLRTEAF
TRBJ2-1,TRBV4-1,ASSPAGQGGNERF
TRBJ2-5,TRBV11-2,ASSADGDGPETQY
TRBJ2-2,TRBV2,ASRAWDTGELF
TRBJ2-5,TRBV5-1,ASSAGRAVDQETQY
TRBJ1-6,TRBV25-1,ASSGTGNRGSPLH
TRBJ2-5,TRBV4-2,ASSQDEDLETQY
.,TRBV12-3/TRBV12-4,ASSVQGRGTQY
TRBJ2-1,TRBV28,ASMGRGKYNEQF